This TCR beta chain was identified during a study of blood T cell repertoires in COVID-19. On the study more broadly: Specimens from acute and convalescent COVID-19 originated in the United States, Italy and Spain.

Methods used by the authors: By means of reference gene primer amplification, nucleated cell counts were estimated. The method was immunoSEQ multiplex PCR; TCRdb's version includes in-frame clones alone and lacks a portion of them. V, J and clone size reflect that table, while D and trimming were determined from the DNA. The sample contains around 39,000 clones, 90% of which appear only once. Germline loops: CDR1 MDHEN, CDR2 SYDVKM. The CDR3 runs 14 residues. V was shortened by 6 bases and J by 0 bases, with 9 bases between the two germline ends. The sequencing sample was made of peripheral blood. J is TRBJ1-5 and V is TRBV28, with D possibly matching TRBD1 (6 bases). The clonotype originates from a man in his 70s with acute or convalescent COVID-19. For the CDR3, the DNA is TGTGCCAGCAGGCAGACAGGTAGCAATCAGCCCCAGCATTTT. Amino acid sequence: CASRQTGSNQPQHF. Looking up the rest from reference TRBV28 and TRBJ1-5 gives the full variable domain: DVKVTQSSRYLVKRTGEKVFLECVQDMDHENMFWYRQDPGLGLRLIYFSYDVKMKEKGDIPEGYSVSREKKERFSLILESASTNQTSMYLCASRQTGSNQPQHFGDGTRLSIL.